Listed below are T cell receptor beta chains from one sample, sequenced in a study of blood T cell repertoires in COVID-19. Sequencing used immunoSEQ multiplex PCR; TCRdb keeps in-frame clones, though not all of them. The table has fewer than 300,000 clones, 90% seen once. The sequencing sample was made of PBMCs or T cells enriched from blood (not recorded which). The receptors originated from a woman in her 30s who had recovered from COVID-19. Each CDR3 is given with its conserved first and last residue.

cdr3_aa: CASSYQLGDTQYF; v_call: TRBV27; j_call: TRBJ2-3
cdr3_aa: CASSPQMTGGGYNEQFF; v_call: TRBV18; j_call: TRBJ2-1
cdr3_aa: CASSLGGGAPNEKLFF; v_call: TRBV4-3; j_call: TRBJ1-4
cdr3_aa: CASSSRGGGITYEQYF; v_call: TRBV6-5; j_call: TRBJ2-7
cdr3_aa: CASSQGQGWGNNEQFF; v_call: TRBV14; j_call: TRBJ2-1
cdr3_aa: CASSQQGSGNTIYF; v_call: TRBV4-2; j_call: TRBJ1-3
cdr3_aa: CATSSDIGSSYNEQFF; v_call: TRBV15; j_call: TRBJ2-1
cdr3_aa: CASRQGGNTEAFF; v_call: TRBV10-2; j_call: TRBJ1-1
cdr3_aa: CASSSGVLEQYF; v_call: TRBV7-2; j_call: TRBJ2-7
cdr3_aa: CASSFGTGQGNEKLFF; v_call: TRBV11-2; j_call: TRBJ1-4
cdr3_aa: CASSLDRVYGYTF; v_call: TRBV12-3/TRBV12-4; j_call: TRBJ1-2
cdr3_aa: CASKLRTFEETQYF; v_call: TRBV6-5; j_call: TRBJ2-5
cdr3_aa: CASSAGTSEGYEQYF; v_call: TRBV19; j_call: TRBJ2-7
cdr3_aa: CASRVGQANTGELFF; v_call: TRBV2; j_call: TRBJ2-2
cdr3_aa: CASSLQAGGINEQFF; v_call: TRBV7-3; j_call: TRBJ2-1
cdr3_aa: CATSDLKREQFF; v_call: TRBV24-1; j_call: TRBJ2-1
cdr3_aa: CAWERTGRNTIYF; v_call: TRBV30; j_call: TRBJ1-3
cdr3_aa: CASTLKASGSTDTQYF; v_call: TRBV2; j_call: TRBJ2-3
cdr3_aa: CASSPGLSTDTQYF; v_call: TRBV7-9; j_call: TRBJ2-3
cdr3_aa: CAWSRQGRQPQHF; v_call: TRBV30; j_call: TRBJ1-5
cdr3_aa: CASTRYPSSYNEQFF; v_call: TRBV9; j_call: TRBJ2-1
cdr3_aa: CASSHPSGNDDTQYF; v_call: TRBV4-1; j_call: TRBJ2-3
cdr3_aa: CASSIGLAGANTGELFF; v_call: TRBV19; j_call: TRBJ2-2
cdr3_aa: CASSIRTGVTGELFF; v_call: TRBV7-9; j_call: TRBJ2-2
cdr3_aa: CASSPLSGANVLTF; v_call: TRBV19; j_call: TRBJ2-6
cdr3_aa: CASYRGGAGANVLTF; v_call: TRBV7-9; j_call: TRBJ2-6